This T cell receptor beta chain is from a study of T cell repertoires in aging, cancer and after chemotherapy. Study as a whole: Six age groups, ranging from 30 or younger to 70 or older, included the donors.

This clonotype has ten or more counts. Amplification of TCR beta used genomic DNA extracted from peripheral blood. Rearranged V-D-J TRB sequences were amplified with a mixed TRB-A/B primer pool. TCRdb re-derived calls from the multiplex PCR reads in MiXCR, one entry per CDR3 protein. The table shows over 10,000 distinct CDR3 sequences, with around 20% occurring only once. Germline CDR1 is SEHNR and CDR2 is FQNEAQ (reference sequence). CDR3 size: 14 residues. V was cut by 3 bases and J by 4 bases, with 12 bases left in between. Sequenced sample: blood. The chain links TRBV7-9 to TRBJ2-5, with a tentative D call TRBD1 (6 bases). This clonotype originated in a human donor in good health. The CDR3: CASSFQGRGETQYF. CDR3 DNA sequence: TGTGCCAGCAGCTTCCAGGGGCGAGGAGAGACCCAGTACTTC.